This T cell receptor beta chain was recovered during a study of blood T cell repertoires in COVID-19. Per the authors' pipeline: Amplification from reference gene primers served as the basis for estimated nucleated cell counts. Profiling relied on immunoSEQ multiplex PCR, and the TCRdb table lists in-frame clones only, not all of them. V, J and clone size are those of that table, while D and trimming were read from the DNA. This sample carries roughly 360,000 clones, 88% of them seen once, and the ten largest clones take roughly 0.97%. Sequenced sample: PBMCs or T cells enriched from blood (not recorded which). The TCR sequence derives from a young woman with acute COVID-19.

The chain's CDR3 is CASSLTAMNTEAFF. The CDR3 DNA sequence: TGTGCCAGCAGCTTGACAGCAATGAACACTGAAGCTTTCTTT. V usage is TRBV5-8 and J usage is TRBJ1-1, with no clear D. Germline-derived CDR1 and CDR2 are SGHTS and YDEGEE. The CDR3 has 14 amino acids. Trimming left V 1 base short and J 0 bases short, with 7 bases between.